These T cell receptor beta chains were read from a single sample in a study of T-cell memory formation after mild COVID-19. TCRdb redid the calling of the 5' RACE reads with MiXCR, one entry per CDR3 protein. This sample yields roughly 160,000 distinct CDR3 sequences, of which under 15% are seen a single time; approximately 3.4% belongs to the top ten. The sequenced sample was PBMCs or a T cell subset sorted from them (not recorded which). The receptor set was obtained from a man aged 18 to 35 who had mild COVID-19 (a few samples of this study predate the infection). Cell type and time point are not known. The CDR3 runs from the conserved cysteine through the conserved F or W. The order of the fields is CDR3 length, V gene, J gene, clone size, D gene, CDR3 DNA, CDR3 protein. The D gene is left open where the match is weak. The listing skips clone size in some rows; elsewhere it reads once, few, many or a size class.

>14|TRBV7-9|TRBJ2-3|-|-
TGTGCCAGCAGCACTGGACAAGTCCCAGATACGCAGTATTTT
CASSTGQVPDTQYF
>14|TRBV2|TRBJ1-1|few|-
TGTGCCAGCGCCCGACAGGAGCAAAACACTGAAGCTTTCTTT
CASARQEQNTEAFF
>15|TRBV7-2|TRBJ2-5|few|-
TGTGCCAGCAGCCCGCTGGGGGGACAGCAAGAGACCCAGTACTTC
CASSPLGGQQETQYF
>14|TRBV7-9|TRBJ1-1|-|-
TGTGCCAGCAGCTTTCGGATCTTACCGGGTGAAGCTTTCTTT
CASSFRILPGEAFF
>13|TRBV20-1|TRBJ1-5|-|-
TGCAGTGCTAGAGATCAGGGTTATCAGCCCCAGCATTTT
CSARDQGYQPQHF
>15|TRBV4-3|TRBJ1-2|few|-
TGCGCCAGCAGCCAAGAGGCCCGGGCTTCCTATGGCTACACCTTC
CASSQEARASYGYTF
>12|TRBV20-1|TRBJ1-1|-|-
TGCAGTGTCCCAGGGGTTAACACTGAAGCTTTCTTT
CSVPGVNTEAFF
>13|TRBV20-1|TRBJ2-7|few|-
TGCAGTGCTAGGCCCAGCACCTCCTACGAGCAGTACTTC
CSARPSTSYEQYF
>15|TRBV5-1|TRBJ2-3|-|TRBD1
TGCGCCAGCAGCTCGGGACAGCCTAGCACAGATACGCAGTATTTT
CASSSGQPSTDTQYF
>15|TRBV7-8|TRBJ1-2|many|-
TGTGCCAGCAGCGAACAGGGCATGGGCCCTTATGGCTACACCTTC
CASSEQGMGPYGYTF
>17|TRBV4-3|TRBJ1-5|few|-
TGCGCCAGCAGCCAAGAAGCTCATCGGACCCGGGATCAGCCCCAGCATTTT
CASSQEAHRTRDQPQHF
>15|TRBV7-9|TRBJ1-2|few|TRBD1
TGTGCCAGCAGCCCGACAGGGGGTCCTCTCGGTGGCTACACCTTC
CASSPTGGPLGGYTF
>13|TRBV4-3|TRBJ1-2|few|-
TGCGCCAGCAGCCAAGAGGGCCTGGATGGCTACACCTTC
CASSQEGLDGYTF
>12|TRBV6-2/TRBV6-3|TRBJ1-6|few|-
TGTGCCAGCGGGGAGAGGGGGTCACCCCTCCACTTT
CASGERGSPLHF
>12|TRBV29-1|TRBJ1-1|many|-
TGCAGCGTTGATCGGCAGTTTTTGGGAGCTTTCTTT
CSVDRQFLGAFF
>14|TRBV20-1|TRBJ1-1|few|-
TGCAGTGCTAGAGCTGGGCCATTAGACACTGAAGCTTTCTTT
CSARAGPLDTEAFF
>14|TRBV12-3/TRBV12-4|TRBJ2-5|-|-
TGTGCCAGCAGTTTGGGGGGTAGGGGGACGACCCAGTACTTC
CASSLGGRGTTQYF
>13|TRBV9|TRBJ2-1|few|TRBD1
TGTGCCAACCCGGGACAGGGCTACAATGAGCAGTTCTTC
CANPGQGYNEQFF
>13|TRBV7-2|TRBJ2-5|-|-
TGTGCCAGCAGCCCCCGATCCTGGGAGACCCAGTACTTC
CASSPRSWETQYF
>14|TRBV7-8|TRBJ2-3|-|TRBD2
TGTGCCAGCAGCCCAGGGACTAGCGGGGAGAGGGGGGATTTT
CASSPGTSGERGDF
>13|TRBV4-2|TRBJ1-1|many|TRBD1
TGTGCCAGCAGGGGACAGGGGAACACTGAAGCTTTCTTT
CASRGQGNTEAFF
>17|TRBV12-3/TRBV12-4|TRBJ2-2|-|-
TGTGCCAGCAGTTTATCCAGCGGGCCGGGTTTTGGAGGGGAGCTGTTTTTT
CASSLSSGPGFGGELFF
>14|TRBV20-1|TRBJ1-1|few|-
TGCAGGGGGGGTCGTGGAGCCGTTAACACTGAAGCTTTCTTT
CRGGRGAVNTEAFF
>16|TRBV4-1|TRBJ1-3|-|-
TGCGCCAGCAGCCAAGGATTTCCGGGATCTGGAAACACCATATATTTT
CASSQGFPGSGNTIYF
>17|TRBV4-1|TRBJ2-3|-|TRBD2
TGCGCCAGCAGCCAAGAGCACACTAGCGGGGGCACAGATACGCAGTATTTT
CASSQEHTSGGTDTQYF
>16|TRBV29-1|TRBJ1-5|many|-
TGCAGCGTTTCTCGCGGGACCGCGAAGGGGGACCAGCCCCAGCATTTT
CSVSRGTAKGDQPQHF
>13|TRBV5-5|TRBJ2-5|many|-
TGTGCCAGCAGCTTCGAAGACCAAGAGACCCAGTACTTC
CASSFEDQETQYF
>14|TRBV5-1|TRBJ2-1|few|-
TGCGCCAGCAGCGTAGCCTTCTTAGGTAATGAGCAGTTCTTC
CASSVAFLGNEQFF
>13|TRBV20-1|TRBJ1-5|-|-
TGCAGTGCAACCCCAGGGCTACATCAGCCCCAGCATTTT
CSATPGLHQPQHF
>15|TRBV4-1|TRBJ1-4|-|-
TGCGCCAGCAGCCAAGTCGCGGGGCCGAATGAAAAACTGTTTTTT
CASSQVAGPNEKLFF
>13|TRBV7-2|TRBJ2-4|many|-
TGTGCCAGCTCAGGGGAAGCCAAAAACATTCAGTACTTC
CASSGEAKNIQYF
>14|TRBV6-5|TRBJ1-5|few|-
TGTGCCAGCAGCCTGACAGTAACCTATCAGCCCCAGCATTTT
CASSLTVTYQPQHF
>20|TRBV9|TRBJ2-1|-|TRBD2
TGTGCCAGCTCTCGTGCCGCGCGGACTAGCGGGGGGACGATGGGCAATGAGCAGTTCTTC
CASSRAARTSGGTMGNEQFF
>15|TRBV6-5|TRBJ2-3|-|-
TGTGCCAGCAGTTACGTTATGGGAACGTTCGATACGCAGTATTTT
CASSYVMGTFDTQYF
>14|TRBV10-3|TRBJ1-6|-|TRBD1
TGTGCCATCAGGGGACAGCTTAATAATTCACCCCTCCACTTT
CAIRGQLNNSPLHF
>15|TRBV14|TRBJ2-7|many|TRBD1
TGTGCCAGCAGCCAAGAGGTGCAGGGGGCCTACGAGCAGTACTTC
CASSQEVQGAYEQYF
>13|TRBV29-1|TRBJ2-7|-|TRBD1
TGCAGCGTTCAAAACGGACAGGCCGGCGAGCAGTACTTC
CSVQNGQAGEQYF
>13|TRBV18|TRBJ1-1|few|-
TGTGCCAGCTCCCGTCTTGAGATTTCTGAAGCTTTCTTT
CASSRLEISEAFF
>13|TRBV2|TRBJ2-2|few|-
TGTGCCAGCAGTGATGGGCGGTTCGGGGAGCTGTTTTTT
CASSDGRFGELFF
>15|TRBV5-1|TRBJ2-2|many|TRBD2
TGCGCCAGCAGCTTTGCGGGGGCGAACACCGGGGAGCTGTTTTTT
CASSFAGANTGELFF
>13|TRBV7-6|TRBJ1-1|-|-
TGTGCCAGCAGCTCCATCCATGGGGGGGAAGCTTTCTTT
CASSSIHGGEAFF
>10|TRBV2|TRBJ1-4|few|-
TGTGCCAGCGCCGACACCGACCCCAAATTT
CASADTDPKF
>14|TRBV28|TRBJ1-2|few|-
TGTGCCAGCAGTCCCGGGGGGCGTATCTATGGCTACACCTTC
CASSPGGRIYGYTF
>15|TRBV5-1|TRBJ2-2|once|TRBD1
TGCGCCAGCAGCTTCCTCGGACAGGGTGGCGGGGAGCTGTTTTTT
CASSFLGQGGGELFF
>14|TRBV7-9|TRBJ2-7|few|TRBD2
TGTGCCAGCAGCTTAGCAGCGGGGGGGCACGAGCAGTACTTC
CASSLAAGGHEQYF
>17|TRBV12-3/TRBV12-4|TRBJ1-3|many|-
TGTGCCAGTATACCGTTTACAGGGACTGTGTCTGGAAACACCATATATTTT
CASIPFTGTVSGNTIYF
>14|TRBV6-5|TRBJ1-6|once|-
TGTGCCAGGGGTCGGAGCCTCTATAATTCACCCCTCCACTTT
CARGRSLYNSPLHF
>16|TRBV11-2|TRBJ2-5|many|TRBD2
TGTGCCAGCAGCTTAGGGGTGGGAGGGTTAGAGGAGACCCAGTACTTC
CASSLGVGGLEETQYF
>12|TRBV20-1|TRBJ2-3|few|-
TGCAGTGCGATAAATCAGGGAGATACGCAGTATTTT
CSAINQGDTQYF
>17|TRBV7-2|TRBJ2-4|-|TRBD2
TGTGCCAGCAGCTTAGCGTTGGGGAGGGCTGCCAAAAACATTCAGTACTTC
CASSLALGRAAKNIQYF
>15|TRBV5-6|TRBJ2-1|many|-
TGTGCCAGCAGCTTGCGTCCAGGAGCCTACAATGAGCAGTTCTTC
CASSLRPGAYNEQFF
>15|TRBV3-1|TRBJ1-4|few|-
TGTGCCAGCAGCCCTCACAGGTTAGGATTGGAAAAACTGTTTTTT
CASSPHRLGLEKLFF
>13|TRBV5-6|TRBJ2-2|few|-
TGTGCCAGCAAACGTAGGGACACCGGGGAGCTGTTTTTT
CASKRRDTGELFF